The clone carrying this T cell receptor (beta chain) has just one count. The antigen remains unidentified. This specimen comes from a study of cytomegalovirus exposure and HLA in healthy donors. Turning to the study itself: There were 117 million unique TCR beta sequences, drawn from roughly 200 million T cells, in an earlier analysis.

Germline loops: CDR1 SEHNR, CDR2 FQNEAQ (reference sequence). V gave up 1 base and J gave up 5 bases, with 15 bases separating them. This CDR3 region has 15 residues. Study conclusions and caveats: TCR beta chain V- and J-gene trimming was linked, in a later analysis, to a missense variant in DCLRE1C. Among TCR sequences, most were rare, though some public TCRs appeared in many donors.

13 Jbeta primers and 60 Vbeta primers were used for the PCR. The repertoire was sequenced with immunoSEQ multiplex PCR; TCRdb's copy has only in-frame clones and lacks some. This sample carries approximately 240,000 clones, around 76% of them seen once, and the ten largest clones take over 5%. The chain is built from TRBV7-9 and TRBJ2-7; possible D gene TRBD1, 6 bases. Specimen: PBMCs. This TCR derives from a woman in her forties in good health and CMV-seropositive. CDR3 sequence reads: CASSLGASGEDEQYF. The DNA of the CDR3 is TGTGCCAGCAGCTTAGGAGCCTCAGGGGAAGACGAGCAGTACTTC.